Below are 27 T cell receptor beta chains sequenced from a single sample in a study of blood T cell repertoires in COVID-19. This table comes from immunoSEQ multiplex PCR, and its TCRdb copy is limited to in-frame clones, with some not included. The profile shows about 130,000 clones, approximately 80% of them singletons. The sequenced material came from PBMCs or T cells enriched from blood (not recorded which). The receptors shown here come from a man aged 50 or older who had recovered from COVID-19.

This clone showed up just once. The rearrangement links TRBV6-1 to TRBJ2-7; D is uncertain. This CDR3 is 14 amino acids long. V was pared by 3 bases and J by 0 bases, with 9 bases between. Germline values: CDR1 MNHNS, CDR2 SASEGT. CDR3 sequence: CASSEGFLSYEQYF. The CDR3 coding sequence is TGTGCCAGCAGTGAGGGCTTCCTCTCCTACGAGCAGTACTTC.

The chain joins TRBV7-2 to TRBJ2-2, with 7 nucleotides matching TRBD1. Germline V lookup: CDR1 SGHTA, CDR2 FQGNSA. Trimming took 4 bases from V and 0 from J; bases not matched to a gene: 11. The CDR3 is 18 amino acids. The CDR3, as DNA: TGTGCCAGCAGCTCCCATAGGGTGGGACAGACGAACACCGGGGAGCTGTTTTTT. Protein: CASSSHRVGQTNTGELFF.

The CDR3 sequence is CASSERGGNQPQHF. In DNA, the CDR3 is TGCGCCAGCAGTGAGCGGGGTGGCAATCAGCCCCAGCATTTT. The chain combines TRBV10-2 with TRBJ1-5; the D is unclear. CDR3 length: 14 residues. The V gene's germline CDR1 is WSHSY and CDR2 SAAADI. V was shortened by 2 bases and J by 2 bases, with 7 bases between the two germline ends.

V is TRBV20-1 and J is TRBJ2-3, with 8 bases identical to TRBD2. The CDR3 runs to 15 residues. CDR1 and CDR2 from the germline V gene are DFQATT and SNEGSKA (reference sequence). V shed 3 bases, J shed 0 bases, and the junction held 5 bases outside the gene matches. CDR3 nucleotides: TGCAGTGCTAGTAGGCGGGGGGTTAGCACAGATACGCAGTATTTT. Translation: CSASRRGVSTDTQYF.

J is TRBJ1-1 and V is TRBV18; 10 nucleotides align to TRBD1. There are 17 residues in the CDR3. V dropped 4 bases and J dropped 5; count of bases not matched to a gene: 13. Germline lookup yields CDR1 KGHSH and CDR2 LQKENI. The CDR3 region has the DNA TGTGCCAGCTCACTGAGGACAGGGGGTGTCGCGGAAACTGAAGCTTTCTTT. This translates into CASSLRTGGVAETEAFF.

This clone has a single count. V usage is TRBV6-5 and J usage is TRBJ1-1, with TRBD1 matching over 8 bases. Germline CDR1 is MNHEY and CDR2 is SVGAGI. This CDR3 has 12 amino acids. With 7 bases clipped from V and 5 bases from J, the junction kept 3 bases outside the gene matches. This chain's CDR3 is CASMNRGTEAFF. CDR3 nucleotides: TGTGCCAGCATGAACAGGGGGACTGAAGCTTTCTTT.

The rearrangement uses TRBV5-1 and TRBJ1-1; D is perhaps TRBD1 (5 bases). Germline V gene data show CDR1 as SGHRS and CDR2 as YFSETQ. This CDR3 region has 16 residues. The germline V and J ends were trimmed by 1 base and 1 base, with 14 bases remaining between them. The CDR3 loop reads CASSLPWDGANTEAFF. As DNA, the CDR3 is TGCGCCAGCAGCTTGCCGTGGGATGGGGCGAACACTGAAGCTTTCTTT.

J is TRBJ2-2 and V is TRBV7-3; tentative D call: TRBD2 (7 bases). V was cut by 5 bases and J by 3 bases, with 16 bases left in between. The germline V gene encodes CDR1 SGHTA and CDR2 FQGTGA. This CDR3 has 16 amino acids. The CDR3 sequence is CASSHRGARDTGELFF. Here the CDR3 DNA reads TGTGCCAGCAGCCATCGGGGGGCTCGGGACACCGGGGAGCTGTTTTTT.

The chain links TRBV7-8 to TRBJ2-3, with 7 bases that match TRBD2. Per germline, CDR1 SGHVS and CDR2 FQNEAQ. V shed 5 bases and J 7 bases; nucleotides not matched to a gene: 9. This CDR3 contains 14 residues. The CDR3 nucleotides are TGTGCCAGCAGCCGAGGCCTCGGGGGGAATACGCAGTATTTT. Amino acid sequence: CASSRGLGGNTQYF.

The CDR3 sequence is CASSRTFLAGTDTQYF. CDR3 nucleotides: TGTGCCAGCAGCCGGACTTTCTTAGCGGGGACAGATACGCAGTATTTT. V usage is TRBV14 and J usage is TRBJ2-3, with 8 positions matching TRBD2. V lost 4 bases and J lost 3; bases outside the gene matches: 9. Germline V gene lookup returns CDR1 SGHDN and CDR2 FVKESK. This CDR3 contains 16 residues.

V and J are TRBV30 and TRBJ2-2; D is uncertain. The germline V gene encodes CDR1 GTSNPN and CDR2 SVGIG (reference sequence). The V end was cut by 4 bases, the J end by 4 bases, with 13 bases between. This CDR3 comprises 14 residues. CDR3 in amino acids: CAWIEQPSTGELFF. CDR3 coding DNA: TGTGCCTGGATTGAACAGCCAAGCACCGGGGAGCTGTTTTTT.

This clone was seen a few times. The chain combines TRBV5-4 with TRBJ1-6; possibly TRBD1 for D (5 bases). The CDR3 totals 15 residues. Trimming took 0 bases from V and 1 from J, leaving 5 bases between them. Germline-derived CDR1 and CDR2 are SGHNT and YYREEE (reference sequence). This CDR3 reads CASSLGQSYNSPLHF. CDR3 DNA: TGTGCCAGCAGCTTGGGACAGTCCTATAATTCACCCCTCCACTTT. Supplemented by reference TRBV5-4 and TRBJ1-6, the full variable domain reads ETGVTQSPTHLIKTRGQQVTLRCSSQSGHNTVSWYQQALGQGPQFIFQYYREEENGRGNFPPRFSGLQFPNYSSELNVNALELDDSALYLCASSLGQSYNSPLHFGNGTRLTVT.

This clone came up once. V gene TRBV19 combines with J gene TRBJ2-7; a possible D gene is TRBD1 (6 bases). The ends were cut back, 10 bases at V and 3 bases at J, with 19 bases in the middle. CDR3 length: 14 amino acids. Germline lookup yields CDR1 LNHDA and CDR2 SQIVND (reference sequence). The CDR3 nucleotides read TGTGCCACCACAAGAACAGGGACAAACTACGAGCAGTACTTC. Translating it yields CATTRTGTNYEQYF. The full variable domain, with the rest looked up from reference TRBV19 and TRBJ2-7, is DGGITQSPKYLFRKEGQNVTLSCEQNLNHDAMYWYRQDPGQGLRLIYYSQIVNDFQKGDIAEGYSVSREKKESFPLTVTSAQKNPTAFYLCATTRTGTNYEQYFGPGTRLTVT.

This clone was seen a handful of times. CDR3 sequence (DNA): TGTGCCAGCAGGCCGGGACAGCCTCCTTATGGCTACACCTTC. This sequence encodes CASRPGQPPYGYTF. The rearrangement links TRBV2 to TRBJ1-2; 7 bases are a match to TRBD1. CDR1 is SNHLY, CDR2 FYNNEI, per germline. CDR3 length: 14 amino acids. V gave up 6 bases and J gave up 5 bases; unmatched junction bases: 9.

The chain has TRBV25-1 and TRBJ2-7; D remains ambiguous. V shed 1 base and J shed 9 bases, with 16 bases lying between them. From germline, CDR1 is MGHDK and CDR2 SYGVNS. CDR3 length: 14 amino acids. CDR3 amino acids: CASSESRGSSPQYF. CDR3 sequence (DNA): TGTGCCAGCAGTGAATCCAGAGGCAGCAGCCCGCAGTACTTC.

The chain couples TRBV10-3 to TRBJ2-6; possible D gene TRBD1, 6 bases. There are 18 residues in the CDR3. The V gene lost 4 bases and the J gene lost 0 bases, with 16 bases spanning the gap. CDR1 and CDR2 (germline): ENHRY, SYGVKD. Written as DNA, the CDR3 is TGTGCCATCAGTGGTGGGACAACCCGCCCCTCTGGGGCCAACGTCCTGACTTTC. Its protein is CAISGGTTRPSGANVLTF.

This clone was seen more than once but under ten times. V gene TRBV29-1 combines with J gene TRBJ2-7, with 7 bases that match TRBD2. Germline V gives CDR1 SQVTM, CDR2 ANQGSEA. CDR3 length: 12 amino acids. V lost 1 base and J lost 5; bases outside the gene matches: 2. CDR3 DNA sequence: TGCAGCGTTGAAGTGGCGGGGGACGAGCAGTACTTC. Residues: CSVEVAGDEQYF.

The chain links TRBV7-2 to TRBJ1-5; tentative D call: TRBD1 (5 bases). V gave up 3 bases and J gave up 11 bases, with 17 bases separating them. CDR1 and CDR2 from the germline V gene are SGHTA and FQGNSA. CDR3 size: 14 residues. CDR3 nucleotide sequence: TGTGCCAGCAGCTTGCGGGACCCCGGGGGGGCCCAGCATTTT. This gives the protein CASSLRDPGGAQHF.

The chain is built from TRBV2 and TRBJ1-5; 11 bases align to TRBD1. Unmatched junction bases numbered 7, after V lost 3 bases and J lost 6 bases. The CDR3 has 16 residues. Germline CDR1 is SNHLY and CDR2 is FYNNEI. The CDR3 coding sequence is TGTGCCAGCAGTGAGGGCGGACAGGGGGCGCCTCAGCCCCAGCATTTT. Its translation is CASSEGGQGAPQPQHF. The full variable domain, completed using reference TRBV2 and TRBJ1-5, is EPEVTQTPSHQVTQMGQEVILRCVPISNHLYFYWYRQILGQKVEFLVSFYNNEISEKSEIFDDQFSVERPDGSNFTLKIRSTKLEDSAMYFCASSEGGQGAPQPQHFGDGTRLSIL.

The chain joins TRBV28 to TRBJ2-3, with D hard to call. Deletions cut 4 bases from V and 1 base from J, with 12 bases between. CDR3 length: 15 residues. Looked up from germline, CDR1 is MDHEN and CDR2 is SYDVKM. The CDR3 sequence: CASSSASGRTDTQYF. CDR3 DNA sequence: TGTGCCAGCAGTTCAGCTTCAGGTCGCACAGATACGCAGTATTTT.

This sequence joins TRBV24-1 and TRBJ1-4, with 8 nucleotides matching TRBD1. The ends lost 4 bases at V and 6 bases at J; junction bases unmatched: 6. This CDR3 comprises 15 residues. The germline CDR1 and CDR2 sequences are KGHDR and SFDVKD. CDR3: CATSDPTGAYEKLFF. The DNA of the CDR3 is TGTGCCACCAGTGACCCGACAGGGGCATATGAAAAACTGTTTTTT.

With respect to this clone: An end of the junction differs from the germline gene, which may be a read error. The chain employs TRBV29-1 and TRBJ2-1, with 16 bases matching TRBD2. CDR3 length equals 13 residues. The V gene's germline CDR1 is SQVTM and CDR2 ANQGSEA. The CDR3: CSVGTSGGVNSIF. CDR3 DNA: TGCAGCGTGGGGACTAGCGGGGGGGTTAATTCGATCTTC.

The V and J genes are TRBV19 and TRBJ1-2; 7 nucleotides line up with TRBD1. J was trimmed by 4 bases and V by 3 bases; bases with no gene match: 8. The V gene's germline CDR1 is LNHDA and CDR2 SQIVND (reference sequence). The CDR3 length is 15 residues. This chain's CDR3 is CASSIGTANLYGYTF. The CDR3 nucleotides read TGTGCCAGTAGTATCGGGACAGCTAACCTCTATGGCTACACCTTC.

This rearrangement joins TRBV27 to TRBJ1-1, with 8 nucleotides matching TRBD1. Per the germline V gene, CDR1 is MNHEY and CDR2 is SMNVEV (reference sequence). The CDR3 totals 16 residues. V was clipped by 2 bases and J by 6 bases; unmatched bases: 11. For the CDR3, the DNA is TGTGCCAGCAGTTTAAGTTCAGGGGGCTCGCTCGCTGAAGCTTTCTTT. This encodes CASSLSSGGSLAEAFF.

The chain joins TRBV7-9 to TRBJ2-5, with TRBD2 matching over 8 bases. The junction had 9 bases not matched to a gene; V was cut back by 4 bases and J by 5 bases. This CDR3 spans 15 amino acids. Germline V CDR1 and CDR2: SEHNR, FQNEAQ (reference sequence). The CDR3 loop is CASSSPGGAVETQYF. The DNA for the CDR3 is TGTGCCAGCAGCTCTCCCGGGGGGGCCGTGGAGACCCAGTACTTC.

The chain carries TRBV4-3 and TRBJ2-4, with 11 bases matching TRBD2. With V trimmed by 0 bases and J by 15 bases, 7 bases remained unmatched. Germline V lookup: CDR1 LGHNA, CDR2 YSLEER. This CDR3 spans 14 amino acids. Written as DNA, the CDR3 is TGCGCCAGCAGCCAAGATGATCTAGCGGGGGGTGGGTACTTC. Translated: CASSQDDLAGGGYF.

This chain joins TRBV24-1 and TRBJ2-2, with 14 bases lining up with TRBD2. The CDR3 is 19 amino acids. The ends lost 4 bases at V and 4 bases at J; junction bases unmatched: 10. The V gene's germline CDR1 is KGHDR and CDR2 SFDVKD. The CDR3 here is CATSDPGTSGGIFTGELFF. The CDR3 bases are TGTGCCACCAGTGACCCCGGGACTAGCGGGGGTATATTCACCGGGGAGCTGTTTTTT.